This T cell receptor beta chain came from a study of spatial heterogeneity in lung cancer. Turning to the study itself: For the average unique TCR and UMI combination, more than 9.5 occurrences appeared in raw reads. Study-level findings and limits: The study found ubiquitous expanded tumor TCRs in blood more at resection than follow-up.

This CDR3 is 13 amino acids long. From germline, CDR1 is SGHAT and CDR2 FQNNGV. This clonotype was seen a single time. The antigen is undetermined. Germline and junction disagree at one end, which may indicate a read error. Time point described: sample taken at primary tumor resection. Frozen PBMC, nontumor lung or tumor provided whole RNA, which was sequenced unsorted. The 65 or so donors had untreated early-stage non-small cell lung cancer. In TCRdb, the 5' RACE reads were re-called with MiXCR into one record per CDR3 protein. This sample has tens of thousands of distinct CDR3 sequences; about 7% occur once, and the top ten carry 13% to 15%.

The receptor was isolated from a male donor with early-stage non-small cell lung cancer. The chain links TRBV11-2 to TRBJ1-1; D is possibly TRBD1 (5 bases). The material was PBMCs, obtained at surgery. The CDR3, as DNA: TGTACCAGCAGCTTAGATTGGGGGGCTGAAGCTTTCTTT. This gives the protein CTSSLDWGAEAFF. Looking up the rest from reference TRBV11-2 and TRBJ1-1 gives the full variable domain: EAGVAQSPRYKIIEKRQSVAFWCNPISGHATLYWYQQILGQGPKLLIQFQNNGVVDDSQLPKDRFSAERLKGVDSTLKIQPAKLEDSAVYLCTSSLDWGAEAFFGQGTRLTVV.